This T cell receptor beta chain comes out of a study of T cells after yellow fever vaccination. Study context: Libraries from low-cell-number fractions were prepared with the SMART-Seq v4 Ultra Low Input RNA kit.

As concerns this clonotype: The antigen is undetermined. At one end the junction does not follow the germline gene, possibly because of a read error.

Template-switching 5'RACE yielded the TCR cDNA; a universal primer site and UMIs were added in the process. MiXCR, applied by TCRdb to the 5' RACE reads, yields one record per CDR3 protein. The sample has 240,000 or so distinct CDR3 sequences; 6.9% are singletons. Study-wide results and limits: By day 5 rather than day 15, the secondary response had peaked, though it was weaker.

The germline gives CDR1 MNHEY, CDR2 SMNVEV (reference sequence). CDR3 length: 13 residues. This sequence originates from a man aged 30 to 39 who received the YFV17D yellow fever vaccine. This rearrangement joins TRBV27 to TRBJ2-7; the D call may be TRBD1 or TRBD2 (5 bases each). This specimen consisted of CD4+ T cells sorted from PBMCs, obtained 15 days after the yellow fever booster vaccination. CDR3 amino acids: CASSLIRGDAVGF. DNA for the CDR3: TGTGCCAGCAGTTTGATTCGTGGGGACGCGGTAGGGTTC.